This TCR beta chain was documented in a study of vaccination and CD4 T cells after COVID-19. Study-level background: A median of around 70 days (range 14 to 241) separated dose two from the taking of post-vaccine samples.

This CDR3 region has 13 residues. The germline gives CDR1 MDHEN, CDR2 SYDVKM. V dropped 5 bases and J dropped 6 bases, with 8 bases sitting between them. The treatment is: approximately 9-day PBMC culture with coronavirus spike peptide pools or control peptides (ViraFEST assay). Gathering of the CD4+ T cells, from the unexposed donor, took place before the COVID-19 pandemic (2011-2018). When 10 to 11 days of culture had elapsed, CD4+ T cells were isolated by negative selection. The assay that was used to sequence DNA from cultured CD4+ T cells was the Oncomine TCR Beta short-read assay. TCRdb used MiXCR to reprocess the PCR reads, holding one entry per CDR3 protein. The sample contains under 6,500 distinct CDR3 sequences, 34% of which appear only once. Note on this clonotype: The antigen remains unidentified.

This sequence was found in a human donor in good health. This chain joins TRBV28 and TRBJ1-6; D may be TRBD1 (5 bases). Sequenced material: CD4+ T cells from blood, cultured in vitro. The CDR3 region has the DNA TGTGCCAGCAGTGGGGGACTTAATTCACCCCTCCACTTT. This gives the protein CASSGGLNSPLHF.